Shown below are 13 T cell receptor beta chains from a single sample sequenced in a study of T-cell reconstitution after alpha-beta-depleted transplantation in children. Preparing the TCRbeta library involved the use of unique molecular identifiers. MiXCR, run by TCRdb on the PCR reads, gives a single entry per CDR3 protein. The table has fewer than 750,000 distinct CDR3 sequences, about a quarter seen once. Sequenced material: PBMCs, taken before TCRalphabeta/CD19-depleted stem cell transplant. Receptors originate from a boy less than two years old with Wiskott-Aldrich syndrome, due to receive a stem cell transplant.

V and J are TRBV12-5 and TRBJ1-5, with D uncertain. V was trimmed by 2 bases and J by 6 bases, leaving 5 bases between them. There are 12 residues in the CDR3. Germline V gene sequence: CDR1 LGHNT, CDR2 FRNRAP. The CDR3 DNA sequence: TGTGCTAGTGGTTTGTTGGGTCAGCCCCAGCATTTT. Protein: CASGLLGQPQHF.

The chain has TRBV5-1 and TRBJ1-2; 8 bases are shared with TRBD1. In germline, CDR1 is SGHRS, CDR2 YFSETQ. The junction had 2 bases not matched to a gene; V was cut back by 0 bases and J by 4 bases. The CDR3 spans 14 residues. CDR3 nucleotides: TGCGCCAGCAGCTTGGGGACAGGGCTCTATGGCTACACCTTC. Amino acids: CASSLGTGLYGYTF.

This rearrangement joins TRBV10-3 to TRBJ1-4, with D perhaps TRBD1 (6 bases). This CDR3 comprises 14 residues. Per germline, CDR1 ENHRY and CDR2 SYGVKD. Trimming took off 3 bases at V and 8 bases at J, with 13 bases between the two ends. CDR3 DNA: TGTGCCATCAGTGACTCAAGGGGGACGGAAAAACTGTTTTTT. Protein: CAISDSRGTEKLFF.

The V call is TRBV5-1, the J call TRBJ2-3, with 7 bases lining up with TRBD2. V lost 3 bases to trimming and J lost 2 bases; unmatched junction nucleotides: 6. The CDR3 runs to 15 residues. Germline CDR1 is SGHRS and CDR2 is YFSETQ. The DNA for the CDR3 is TGCGCCAGCAGCTCTAGCGGAGCGTTCACAGATACGCAGTATTTT. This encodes CASSSSGAFTDTQYF.

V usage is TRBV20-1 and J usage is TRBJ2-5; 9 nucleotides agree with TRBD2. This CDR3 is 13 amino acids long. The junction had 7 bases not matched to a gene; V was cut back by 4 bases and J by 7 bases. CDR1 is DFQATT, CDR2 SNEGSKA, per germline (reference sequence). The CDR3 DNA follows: TGCAGTGCTAAGGTAGCGGGAGCGGGGACCCAGTACTTC. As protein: CSAKVAGAGTQYF.

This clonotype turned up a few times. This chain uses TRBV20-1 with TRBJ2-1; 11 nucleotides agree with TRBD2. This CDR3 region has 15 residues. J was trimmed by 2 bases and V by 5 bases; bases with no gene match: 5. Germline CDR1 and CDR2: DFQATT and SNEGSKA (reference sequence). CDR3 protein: CSALLAGGPYNEQFF. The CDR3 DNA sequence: TGCAGTGCTTTATTAGCGGGAGGGCCCTACAATGAGCAGTTCTTC.

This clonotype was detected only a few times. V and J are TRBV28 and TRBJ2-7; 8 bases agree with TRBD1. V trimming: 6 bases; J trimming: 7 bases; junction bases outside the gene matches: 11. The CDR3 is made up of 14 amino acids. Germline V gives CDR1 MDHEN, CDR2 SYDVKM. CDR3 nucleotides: TGTGCCAGCAGCCTGGACAGGGTACGGTATGAGCAGTACTTC. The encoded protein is CASSLDRVRYEQYF.

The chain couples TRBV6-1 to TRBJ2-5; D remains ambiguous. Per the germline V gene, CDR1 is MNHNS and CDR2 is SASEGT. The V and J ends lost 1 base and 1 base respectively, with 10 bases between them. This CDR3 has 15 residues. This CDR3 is CASSEVRHLQETQYF. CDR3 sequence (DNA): TGTGCCAGCAGTGAAGTACGACACCTCCAAGAGACCCAGTACTTC.

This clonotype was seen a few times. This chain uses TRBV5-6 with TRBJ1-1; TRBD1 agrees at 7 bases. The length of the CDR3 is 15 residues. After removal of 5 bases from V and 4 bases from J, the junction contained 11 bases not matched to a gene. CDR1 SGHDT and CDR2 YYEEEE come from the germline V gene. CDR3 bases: TGTGCCAGCAGTCAACGGACAGGATGGGTCACTGAAGCTTTCTTT. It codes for CASSQRTGWVTEAFF.

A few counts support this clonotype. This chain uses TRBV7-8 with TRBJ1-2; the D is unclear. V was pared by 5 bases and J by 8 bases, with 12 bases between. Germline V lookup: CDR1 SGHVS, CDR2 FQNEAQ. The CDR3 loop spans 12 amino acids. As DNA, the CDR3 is TGTGCCAGCAGCACGGAGGGTTTGGGCTACACCTTC. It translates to CASSTEGLGYTF.

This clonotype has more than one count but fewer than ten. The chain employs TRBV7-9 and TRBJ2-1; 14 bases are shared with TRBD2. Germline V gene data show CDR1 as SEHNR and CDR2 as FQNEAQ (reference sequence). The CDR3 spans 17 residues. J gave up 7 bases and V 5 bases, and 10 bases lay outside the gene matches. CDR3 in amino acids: CASSTRGLAGGSNEQFF. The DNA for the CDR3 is TGTGCCAGCAGCACCCGCGGACTAGCGGGAGGATCGAATGAGCAGTTCTTC.

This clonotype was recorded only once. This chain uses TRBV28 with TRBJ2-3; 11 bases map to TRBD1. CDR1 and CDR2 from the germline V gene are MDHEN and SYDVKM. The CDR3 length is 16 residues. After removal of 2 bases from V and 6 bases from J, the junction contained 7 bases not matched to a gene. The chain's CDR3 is CASSLRDRGAWDTQYF. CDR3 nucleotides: TGTGCCAGCAGTTTACGGGACAGGGGGGCGTGGGATACGCAGTATTTT. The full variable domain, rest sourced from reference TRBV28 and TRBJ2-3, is DVKVTQSSRYLVKRTGEKVFLECVQDMDHENMFWYRQDPGLGLRLIYFSYDVKMKEKGDIPEGYSVSREKKERFSLILESASTNQTSMYLCASSLRDRGAWDTQYFGPGTRLTVL.

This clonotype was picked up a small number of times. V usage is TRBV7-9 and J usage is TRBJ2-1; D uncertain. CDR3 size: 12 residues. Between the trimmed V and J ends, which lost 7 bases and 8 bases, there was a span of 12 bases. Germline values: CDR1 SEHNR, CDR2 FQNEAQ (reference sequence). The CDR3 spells CASTESGYEQFF. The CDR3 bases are TGTGCCAGCACCGAAAGTGGGTATGAGCAGTTCTTC.